A selection of T cell receptor beta chains follows, all from one sample in a study of T-cell memory formation after mild COVID-19. TCRdb fed the 5' RACE reads into MiXCR, producing one record per CDR3 protein. The data contain about 180,000 distinct CDR3 sequences, approximately 16% of them singletons. Sequenced sample: PBMCs or a T cell subset sorted from them (not recorded which). These receptors came from an adult woman who had mild COVID-19 (a few samples of this study predate the infection). Cell type and time point are not known. Each CDR3 is given without its conserved first and last residue. Fields, in order: J gene, V gene, CDR3 protein.

TRBJ1-1 | TRBV2 | ASGGSGNTEAF
TRBJ1-2 | TRBV12-3/TRBV12-4 | ASSGGGLYAYT
TRBJ2-2 | TRBV7-2 | ASSDDGVGELF
TRBJ1-5 | TRBV29-1 | SVRDNINQPQH
TRBJ2-5 | TRBV7-2 | ASSLGGLLRETQY
TRBJ2-7 | TRBV4-1 | ASSQEGIRGGGEQY
TRBJ2-3 | TRBV7-9 | ASSLSEASTDTQY
TRBJ1-6 | TRBV20-1 | SSRVGPGQGYSPLH
TRBJ1-5 | TRBV2 | ASSGGYRNQPQH
TRBJ1-1 | TRBV30 | AWSVGGKNTEAF
TRBJ2-2 | TRBV29-1 | SVEEERGSWAGELF
TRBJ2-5 | TRBV12-3/TRBV12-4 | ASSVRNSRETQY
TRBJ2-1 | TRBV5-1 | ASGYGLAGVNEQF
TRBJ2-5 | TRBV24-1 | ATSRGRGETQY
TRBJ2-1 | TRBV3-1 | ASSQELTTWHEQF
TRBJ2-1 | TRBV18 | ASSPTSAYNEQF
TRBJ2-3 | TRBV5-1 | ASPSSLAGSTADTQY
TRBJ2-3 | TRBV12-3/TRBV12-4 | ASSSTRLAPTPDTQY
TRBJ1-4 | TRBV7-9 | ASSSSGAGEKLF
TRBJ2-7 | TRBV7-3 | ASSLTRQGMHEQY
TRBJ2-1 | TRBV7-3 | ASSPRLGIANEQF
TRBJ2-3 | TRBV27 | ASSPHGPATDTQY
TRBJ2-5 | TRBV18 | ASSPPGAQETQY
TRBJ2-7 | TRBV7-8 | ASSRGFYEQY
TRBJ2-2 | TRBV24-1 | ATMAGANTGELF
TRBJ1-2 | TRBV29-1 | SVGVTGPSVS
TRBJ1-6 | TRBV18 | ASSQRSYNSPLH
TRBJ2-3 | TRBV30 | AWSELSGKVDTQY
TRBJ2-3 | TRBV15 | ATSTRHGNTDTQY
TRBJ1-2 | TRBV29-1 | SVGQSNYGYT
TRBJ2-1 | TRBV6-2/TRBV6-3 | ASSKTSGTPYNEQF
TRBJ1-2 | TRBV2 | ASSELVNYGYT
TRBJ1-3 | TRBV5-6 | ASSPRTGSGNTIY
TRBJ2-5 | TRBV20-1 | SGLASQETQY
TRBJ2-1 | TRBV7-9 | ASSLAAGTPNEQF
TRBJ2-3 | TRBV6-6 | ASRGPGRGVTDTQY
TRBJ2-7 | TRBV29-1 | SVGGGHPYEQY
TRBJ2-1 | TRBV10-3 | AISLLGTGDNEQF
TRBJ2-2 | TRBV2 | ASRGFPQIGELF
TRBJ2-7 | TRBV30 | AWSAPVGYEQY